The rows below give T cell receptor beta chains drawn from one sample of a study of regulatory T cells in long-lasting Graves disease. TCRdb reprocessed the multiplex PCR reads with MiXCR, giving one entry per CDR3 protein. The sample carries under 250,000 distinct CDR3 sequences, roughly a fifth recorded once. This specimen consisted of peripheral blood mononuclear cells (PBMCs), obtained at new diagnosis, from a patient treated with antithyroid drugs. Receptors were obtained from a female donor with Graves disease. Both conserved end residues are trimmed from each CDR3.

TRBV9	TRBJ2-2	ASSPRTFTGELF
TRBV3-1	TRBJ1-2	ASSPRQTYGYT
TRBV28	TRBJ2-3	ASRSAGVGPDTQY
TRBV7-2	TRBJ2-1	ASSQDRMYNEQF
TRBV11-2	TRBJ1-1	ASSLDRGLRGTEAF
TRBV13	TRBJ1-4	ASSIGGPHEKLF
TRBV29-1	TRBJ2-2	SVEVRFTGELF
TRBV7-2	TRBJ1-2	ASSLGGVRDGGGYT
TRBV9	TRBJ1-1	ASSVGPGENTEAF
TRBV5-8	TRBJ1-1	ASSLGPLRGTEAF
TRBV12-3/TRBV12-4	TRBJ2-1	ASSLVGANNEQF
TRBV20-1	TRBJ1-2	SARLDSSYGYT
TRBV7-8	TRBJ2-2	ASKGQTNTGELF
TRBV20-1	TRBJ2-5	SARDPGLGGETQY
TRBV25-1	TRBJ2-3	ATTPSGRSDTQY
TRBV20-1	TRBJ2-2	SALAQGNTGELF
TRBV6-9	TRBJ2-2	ASSYKEGAETGELF
TRBV15	TRBJ2-7	ATSRDPGGADEQY
TRBV7-2	TRBJ1-4	ASSLRSWGNEKLF
TRBV7-2	TRBJ1-1	ASSSQSGNTEAF
TRBV28	TRBJ2-7	ASGAGYYEQY
TRBV7-3	TRBJ2-3	ASSLEGGTNTDTQY
TRBV7-2	TRBJ1-4	ASSSRTGHEKLF
TRBV27	TRBJ1-2	ASRRDVSHYGYT
TRBV6-5	TRBJ2-1	ASSYSGGLGRPYNEQF
TRBV28	TRBJ2-1	ASSLPRQVVYNEQF
TRBV6-1	TRBJ1-1	ASSPDRGQNTEAF
TRBV5-6	TRBJ2-4	ASSSNRNIQY
TRBV5-8	TRBJ2-7	ASSSGYRAYEQY
TRBV2	TRBJ1-4	ASSDFGTANEKLF
TRBV2	TRBJ1-1	ASSEMDRDTEAF
TRBV4-3	TRBJ2-1	ASSQGLASYNEQF
TRBV20-1	TRBJ1-1	SARPTFAEAF
TRBV18	TRBJ1-1	ASSPRVGPNTEAF
TRBV10-3	TRBJ1-1	AISADRAGEAF
TRBV9	TRBJ2-3	ASSQPRSQENTDTQY
TRBV4-3	TRBJ1-2	ASSQGVTARGYT
TRBV27	TRBJ1-2	ASSFLPDDRAGGYT
TRBV5-1	TRBJ2-2	ASSSSDVGELF
TRBV5-4	TRBJ2-1	ASSLEAGGYNEQF
TRBV28	TRBJ2-2	ASSSLVLGGTGTGELF
TRBV7-3	TRBJ2-1	ASSLGATSYNEQF
TRBV29-1	TRBJ2-7	SGGTGTTGEQY
TRBV20-1	TRBJ2-7	SAKGSGYEQY
TRBV7-2	TRBJ2-2	ASSLVGLAGVDGELF
TRBV4-1	TRBJ2-2	ASSPLGLAGGTGELF
TRBV20-1	TRBJ1-5	SASVSVNQPQH
TRBV9	TRBJ2-1	ASSASGSYNEQF
TRBV9	TRBJ2-1	ASSVGPAGGYNEQF
TRBV9	TRBJ1-2	ASSPRGEGDPHT
TRBV7-8	TRBJ2-7	ASSLESGGHYEQY
TRBV7-2	TRBJ2-3	ASSLGPGTLSTDTQY
TRBV7-9	TRBJ2-7	ASSPKAGERSYEQY
TRBV5-1	TRBJ2-7	ASGRGDDEQY
TRBV6-2/TRBV6-3	TRBJ2-1	ASNPTGTSRNEQF